The T cell receptor (beta chain) under discussion was sequenced for a study of control samples from healthy donors and cancer patients. Profiled with immunoSEQ multiplex PCR; TCRdb holds only in-frame clones, not every one. Counted here are some 120,000 clones, 87% occurring once; the ten biggest clones make up around 2%. Sequencing was done on a sample of blood. The clonotype was recovered from a man aged 18 to 29 in good health.

CDR3 coding DNA: TGTGCCACCAGCAGAGAACCTAGACTAGCGGGAGATGACTACGAGCAGTACTTC. This codes for CATSREPRLAGDDYEQYF. V gene TRBV15 combines with J gene TRBJ2-7; TRBD2 agrees at 12 bases. V lost 0 bases, J lost 3 bases, and 9 bases stayed unmatched. The CDR3 is 18 amino acids. Germline V CDR1 and CDR2: LNHNV, YYDKDF (reference sequence). Full variable domain (remainder filled in from reference TRBV15 and TRBJ2-7): DAMVIQNPRYQVTQFGKPVTLSCSQTLNHNVMYWYQQKSSQAPKLLFHYYDKDFNNEADTPDNFQSRRPNTSFCFLDIRSPGLGDTAMYLCATSREPRLAGDDYEQYFGPGTRLTVT.